This T cell receptor beta chain was sequenced during a study of shared clonotypes between healthy human individuals. About the study: In total, the donors were two women and a few men aged 18 to 49.

This CDR3 is built from 12 residues. CDR1 is SEHNR and CDR2 is FQNEAQ in the germline V gene (reference sequence). Concerning this clone: One end of the junction varies from germline; a read error may be responsible.

Measured with immunoSEQ multiplex PCR; TCRdb has only the in-frame clones, and not every one. The profile shows approximately 500,000 clones, about 85% of them singletons. What was sequenced was PBMCs. This sequence was found in a woman aged 40 to 50 in good health. Some clones in this sample may be carry-over from other donors' samples. The V and J genes are TRBV7-9 and TRBJ2-5, with D possibly TRBD2 on 5 matching bases. The CDR3 loop reads CASGLAIETQYF. As DNA, the CDR3 is TGTGCCAGCGGCTTAGCGATAGAGACCCAGTACTTC.